This T cell receptor (beta chain) derives from a study of blood T cell repertoires in COVID-19. Sequenced by immunoSEQ multiplex PCR; TCRdb stores in-frame clones only, minus some. The data show 250,000 to 350,000 clones, with roughly 90% seen just once and around 4% held by the top ten. The V gene end was trimmed by 6 bases and the J gene end by 10 bases; junction bases not matched to a gene: 14. This CDR3 region has 14 residues. Germline V gene data show CDR1 as MNHEY and CDR2 as SVGAGI. Source material: peripheral blood. The TCR originated in a woman aged 50 to 60 with active or convalescent COVID-19. The chain recombines TRBV6-5 with TRBJ1-1, with 7 bases matching TRBD1. CDR3 sequence reads: CASSPGTDLRGAFF. The CDR3 DNA sequence: TGTGCCAGCAGCCCCGGGACAGACCTTAGGGGAGCTTTCTTT.